This T cell receptor (beta chain) was recorded in a study of blood T cell repertoires in COVID-19. Study context: Sources were T cells, B-cell-depleted T cells, or PBMCs; the material itself was cDNA or gDNA.

Donors in Cohort 3 who had recovered were those with two negative PCRs, healthcare professional clearance, or resolution of their symptoms. The data were produced by immunoSEQ multiplex PCR, yet TCRdb's version contains in-frame clones alone and is incomplete. The data contain about 210,000 clones, 85% of them seen just once; the ten biggest clones take up around 20%. The CDR3 extends over 16 amino acids. CDR1 MNHEY and CDR2 SMNVEV come from the germline V gene (reference sequence). V shed 5 bases and J 3 bases; nucleotides not matched to a gene: 13. V gene TRBV27 combines with J gene TRBJ2-7, with 7 bases fitting TRBD1. This clonotype was sampled from a man aged 35-49 years who had recovered from COVID-19. Material: PBMCs or T cells enriched from blood (not recorded which). This CDR3 is CASSESTGETLYEQYF. DNA of the CDR3: TGTGCCAGCAGTGAATCAACAGGGGAGACCCTCTACGAGCAGTACTTC.